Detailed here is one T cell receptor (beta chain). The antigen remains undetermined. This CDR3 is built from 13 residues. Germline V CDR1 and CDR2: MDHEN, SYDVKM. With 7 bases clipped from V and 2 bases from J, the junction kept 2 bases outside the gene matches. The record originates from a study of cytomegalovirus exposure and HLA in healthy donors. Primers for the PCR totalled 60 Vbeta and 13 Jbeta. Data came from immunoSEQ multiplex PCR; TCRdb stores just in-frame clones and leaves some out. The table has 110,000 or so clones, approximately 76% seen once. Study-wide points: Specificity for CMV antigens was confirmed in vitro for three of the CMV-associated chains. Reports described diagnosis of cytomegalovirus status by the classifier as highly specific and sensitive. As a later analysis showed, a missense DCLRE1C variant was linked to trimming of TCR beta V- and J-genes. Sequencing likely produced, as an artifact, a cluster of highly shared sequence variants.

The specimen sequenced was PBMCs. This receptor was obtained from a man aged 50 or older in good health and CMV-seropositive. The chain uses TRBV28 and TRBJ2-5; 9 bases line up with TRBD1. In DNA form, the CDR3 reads TGTGCCAGCAAGACAGGGGGACAAGAGACCCAGTACTTC. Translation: CASKTGGQETQYF.